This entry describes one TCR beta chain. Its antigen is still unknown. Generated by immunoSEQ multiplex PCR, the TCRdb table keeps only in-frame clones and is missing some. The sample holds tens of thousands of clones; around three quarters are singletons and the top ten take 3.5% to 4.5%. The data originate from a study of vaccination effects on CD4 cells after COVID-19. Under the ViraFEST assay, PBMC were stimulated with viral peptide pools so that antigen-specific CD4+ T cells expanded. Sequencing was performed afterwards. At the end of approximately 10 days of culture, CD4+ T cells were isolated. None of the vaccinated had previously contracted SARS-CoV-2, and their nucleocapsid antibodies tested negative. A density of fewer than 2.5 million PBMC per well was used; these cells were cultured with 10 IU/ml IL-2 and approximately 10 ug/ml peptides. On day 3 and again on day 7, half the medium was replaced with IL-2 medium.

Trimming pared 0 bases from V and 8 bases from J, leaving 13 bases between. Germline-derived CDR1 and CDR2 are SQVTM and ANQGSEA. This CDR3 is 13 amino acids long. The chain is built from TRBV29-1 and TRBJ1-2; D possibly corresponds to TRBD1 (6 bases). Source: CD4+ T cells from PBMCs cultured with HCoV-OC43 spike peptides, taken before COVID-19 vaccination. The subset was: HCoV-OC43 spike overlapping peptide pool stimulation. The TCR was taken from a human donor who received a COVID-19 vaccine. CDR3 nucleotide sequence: TGCAGCGTTGAAGATCAAGGGGGGTCGGGCTACACCTTC. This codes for CSVEDQGGSGYTF.